These 4 T cell receptor beta chains were all obtained from the same sample, sequenced in a study of blood T cell repertoires in COVID-19. Assay: immunoSEQ multiplex PCR; the TCRdb copy retains only in-frame clones and omits some. The table shows hundreds of thousands of clones, with approximately 88% occurring only once. The sequenced sample consisted of peripheral blood. These receptors came from a man in his forties with acute or convalescent COVID-19.

This clone was picked up a small number of times. This chain joins TRBV6-2 or TRBV6-3 and TRBJ1-5, with 9 bases matching TRBD1. J was trimmed by 5 bases and V by 5 bases; bases with no gene match: 7. CDR1 and CDR2 (germline): MNHEY, SVGEGT. The CDR3 has 15 residues. The CDR3 DNA sequence: TGTGCCAGCAGTCCCCGGGACAGGGTATATCAGCCCCAGCATTTT. Translation: CASSPRDRVYQPQHF.

This rearrangement joins TRBV7-9 to TRBJ1-2, with D hard to call. The germline gives CDR1 SEHNR, CDR2 FQNEAQ (reference sequence). The length of the CDR3 is 13 residues. Trimming left V 5 bases short and J 6 bases short, with 13 bases between. In DNA, the CDR3 is TGTGCCAGCAGCCCCGTCGTGCGGAATGGCTACACCTTC. Translated, it gives CASSPVVRNGYTF.

CDR3 sequence (DNA): TGTGCCAGCAGCCCCCTAGGTGGGCGAGGGGAAAAACTGTTTTTT. This gives the protein CASSPLGGRGEKLFF. This chain joins TRBV7-2 and TRBJ1-4; D unresolved. CDR1 SGHTA and CDR2 FQGNSA come from the germline V gene. This CDR3 has 15 amino acids. V lost 5 bases and J lost 8, with 18 bases in between.

The J gene is TRBJ2-3, the V gene TRBV6-5, with TRBD1 as a possible D gene (6 bases). Germline assignment: CDR1 MNHEY and CDR2 SVGAGI. The ends were cut back, 2 bases at V and 6 bases at J, with 15 bases in the middle. The CDR3 extends over 15 amino acids. CDR3 DNA: TGTGCCAGCAGTTACCAGGGGCACCCCTCTGATACGCAGTATTTT. Translating gives CASSYQGHPSDTQYF.